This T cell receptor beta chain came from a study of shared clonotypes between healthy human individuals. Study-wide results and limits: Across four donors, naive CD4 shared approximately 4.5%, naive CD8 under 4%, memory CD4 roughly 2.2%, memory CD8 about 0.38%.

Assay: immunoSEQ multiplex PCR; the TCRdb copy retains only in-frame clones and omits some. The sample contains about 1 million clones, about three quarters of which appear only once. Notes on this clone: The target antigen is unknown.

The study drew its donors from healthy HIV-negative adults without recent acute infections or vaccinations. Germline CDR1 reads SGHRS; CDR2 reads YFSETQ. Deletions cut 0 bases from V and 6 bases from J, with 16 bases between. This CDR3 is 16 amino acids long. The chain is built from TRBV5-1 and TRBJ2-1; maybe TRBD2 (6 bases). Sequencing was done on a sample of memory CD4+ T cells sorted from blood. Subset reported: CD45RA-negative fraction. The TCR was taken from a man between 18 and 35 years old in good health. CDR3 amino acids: CASSLAPGVKGNEQFF. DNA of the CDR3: TGCGCCAGCAGCTTGGCTCCGGGGGTGAAGGGCAATGAGCAGTTCTTC.